This TCR beta chain derives from a study of T cell responses to AZD1222 COVID-19 vaccine. Overall study context: Pooled samples include second doses given at about 4 or 12 weeks.

The data were produced by immunoSEQ multiplex PCR, yet TCRdb's version contains in-frame clones alone and is incomplete. The repertoire holds more than 70,000 clones, with more than 75% as singletons. As regards this clone: The antigen is undetermined.

Study-level points and caveats: Seropositivity was recorded at baseline in only a handful of AZD1222 recipients. Females outnumbered males among donors, who were mostly white British; clonal diversity was possibly underestimated. The breadth and depth of Spike-specific TCRs increased once two AZD1222 doses had been given.

CDR1 and CDR2 (germline): LGHDT, YNNKEL (reference sequence). Trimming pared 0 bases from V and 4 bases from J, leaving 12 bases between. The CDR3 spans 15 residues. The sequences come from peripheral blood, collected on day 0 of AZD1222 vaccination. The clonotype originates from an adult in good health. This rearrangement joins TRBV3-1 (or the pseudogene TRBV3-2) to TRBJ1-2, with D hard to call. The DNA of the CDR3 is TGTGCCAGCAGCCAAGATCACTCAGGTGCCTATGGCTACACCTTC. Its translation is CASSQDHSGAYGYTF.